These 10 T cell receptor beta chains share one sample of origin, sequenced in a study of blood T cell repertoires in COVID-19 (TCRdb year 2020). The method was the immunoSEQ multiplex PCR assay. TCRdb's version of the immuneACCESS table is confined to in-frame rearrangements and falls short of the full clone set. An unresolved V gene accounts for under half of the shortfall where checked; the remainder is of unknown origin. The sample has approximately 250,000 clones on record, more than 85% of them singletons. The ten largest clones represent roughly 5.6% of the sample. Sequencing used peripheral blood. The source of these receptors is a woman aged 55-69 years with COVID-19, enrolled during active disease.

The genes are TRBV6-6 and TRBJ1-5; 11 positions match TRBD1. Germline CDR1 and CDR2: MNHNY and SVGAGI (reference sequence). V shed 6 bases and J 6 bases; nucleotides not matched to a gene: 4. This CDR3 spans 14 amino acids. Here the CDR3 DNA reads TGTGCCAGCAGGAGGACAGGGGGCCTTCAGCCCCAGCATTTT. Translation gives CASRRTGGLQPQHF.

V gene TRBV7-9 combines with J gene TRBJ1-2; D is possibly TRBD1 (5 bases). Germline V lookup: CDR1 SEHNR, CDR2 FQNEAQ (reference sequence). The CDR3 is 17 residues long. The V and J ends lost 6 bases and 5 bases respectively, with 25 bases between them. In DNA, the CDR3 is TGTGCCAGCAGTTTTTTAGATGACAGCGTTTTTAGATATGGCTACACCTTC. It is translated as CASSFLDDSVFRYGYTF.

The CDR3 nucleotides are TGTGCCAGCACCCCAGGACAGCTGGAGACCCAGTACTTC. Translating gives CASTPGQLETQYF. V usage is TRBV6-5 and J usage is TRBJ2-5; perhaps TRBD1 as D (6 bases). The germline V and J ends were trimmed by 7 bases and 5 bases, with 14 bases remaining between them. The CDR3 totals 13 residues. Germline V gene sequence: CDR1 MNHEY, CDR2 SVGAGI.

The chain joins TRBV15 to TRBJ2-1; 9 nucleotides match TRBD2. The V segment lost 1 base and the J segment 5 bases; nucleotides outside the gene matches: 3. This CDR3 comprises 15 residues. The germline CDR1 and CDR2 sequences are LNHNV and YYDKDF (reference sequence). CDR3 region: CATSRGLAVDNEQFF. For the CDR3, the DNA is TGTGCCACCAGCAGAGGACTAGCGGTGGACAATGAGCAGTTCTTC.

The J gene is TRBJ1-4, the V gene TRBV6-2 or TRBV6-3; D is uncertain. Germline V CDR1 and CDR2: MNHEY, SVGEGT. Trimming shortened V by 2 bases and J by 3 bases, and 16 bases separated the two germline ends. The CDR3 contains 17 residues. CDR3 coding DNA: TGTGCCAGCAGTTACACACGTCGGGTACGTCCTAATGAAAAACTGTTTTTT. Translated, it gives CASSYTRRVRPNEKLFF.

The chain has TRBV7-2 and TRBJ2-7; 13 positions match TRBD2. The V gene's germline CDR1 is SGHTA and CDR2 FQGNSA. This CDR3 has 16 residues. Trimming removed 1 base from V and 2 bases from J; junction bases left unmatched: 2. CDR3: CASSLGTSGRAYEQYF. In DNA, the CDR3 is TGTGCCAGCAGCTTAGGGACTAGCGGGAGAGCCTACGAGCAGTACTTC.

This chain links TRBV29-1 with TRBJ1-2, with 7 bases aligning to TRBD1. The germline V gene has CDR1 SQVTM and CDR2 ANQGSEA. V lost 1 base and J lost 4; bases outside the gene matches: 9. The length of the CDR3 is 15 residues. CDR3 sequence (DNA): TGCAGCGTTGAAGCCCAGACAGGGAATCTCTATGGCTACACCTTC. Translating gives CSVEAQTGNLYGYTF.

This clone was observed a few times. The J gene is TRBJ1-2, the V gene TRBV4-1, with a possible D match to TRBD1 (6 bases). Trimming left V 0 bases short and J 4 bases short, with 18 bases between. CDR3 size: 17 residues. In germline, CDR1 is MGHRA, CDR2 YSYEKL. The chain's CDR3 is CASSQEWYRVVGYGYTF. In DNA, the CDR3 is TGCGCCAGCAGCCAAGAATGGTACAGGGTGGTGGGCTATGGCTACACCTTC.

The V call is TRBV7-2, the J call TRBJ1-2; 9 positions agree with TRBD1. V was clipped by 3 bases and J by 8 bases; unmatched bases: 4. The germline CDR1 and CDR2 sequences are SGHTA and FQGNSA. The CDR3 spans 13 residues. The CDR3 here is CASSLGTGTGYTF. CDR3 DNA: TGTGCCAGCAGCTTGGGGACAGGGACCGGCTACACCTTC.

This sequence joins TRBV28 and TRBJ2-1; D is uncertain. The V gene's germline CDR1 is MDHEN and CDR2 SYDVKM. The CDR3 consists of 14 residues. Trimming pared 5 bases from V and 8 bases from J, leaving 16 bases between. This CDR3 reads CASSELTPPYEQFF. The CDR3 nucleotides are TGTGCCAGCAGTGAGTTGACACCCCCCTATGAGCAGTTCTTC.